This record covers a single TCR beta chain. This clonotype has a single count. Its antigen remains unidentified. Base qualities were left out, and no much larger clone turns up one base away. The sample is drawn from a study of blood T cells in healthy people across ages (dated by TCRdb to the mid-2010s). With respect to the entire study: Template switching captured roughly one uniquely barcoded TCR beta cDNA molecule per two T cells in model experiments. To avoid experimental bias, donors of different ages were distributed randomly across sequencing lanes. Donors were grouped into four age groups: young (average 16 years), middle-aged (around 39), aged (roughly 62) and long-lived (approximately 75). The study measured age-related changes in TCR beta repertoire diversity using deep sequencing normalized with unique cDNA molecular identifiers. Using the same blood draw, the study looked at two additional independent replicas of 1 million unique cDNA reads for two donors, one aged 18 to 30 and the other aged 80 or older.

Systemically healthy Caucasian individuals from Russia, over 30 in total and aged roughly 6 to 95 years, were included as donors. Each donor gave 8 to 10 milliliters of peripheral blood, collected into EDTA-treated Vacutainer tubes. Ficoll-Paque density-gradient centrifugation was used to isolate PBMCs, with at least 7 million obtained per sample. Trizol reagent was used to extract total RNA from PBMCs, with at least 5 micrograms per sample. For every donor, an aliquot of PBMCs went through flow cytometry to measure the percentages of naive CD45RAhigh/CD27high T cells. Overall study results and their limits: The percentage of naive T cells measured by flow cytometry correlated strongly with observed TCR beta diversity. The long-lived group showed more naive CD4+ T cells, fewer expanded clones and increased TCR diversity than the aged group, suggesting age selection. Because donor CMV infection status was unknown, age-related changes in expanded clonotypes were potentially confounded. Bulk unsorted PBMC profiling prevented conclusive comparison of naive and antigen-experienced compartments. Observed TCR beta diversity per million T cells fell roughly linearly with age, and a significant reduction was already apparent by age around 40. Estimates of total diversity based on one million sequenced T cells were considered lower bounds and underestimates.

Library prep was done by 5' RACE. Data came from an Illumina HiSeq 2500. A second roughly 6 to 11 cycle PCR used a sample-barcoded 5' primer and a J-beta primer mix. A unique molecular identifier was introduced onto each TCR beta cDNA molecule by a template-switch 5' adaptor carrying 12 random nucleotides. At least 3 million CDR3-containing paired-end reads were obtained from each sample. All of the RNA was converted into first-strand cDNA using the Mint cDNA synthesis kit, with a TRBC-specific oligonucleotide serving as the primer. Following uracil-DNA glycosylase treatment, all cDNA underwent a first 18-cycle PCR with the universal primers M1SS and BC2_uni_R. The paper's processing steps were these. For normalization, 1 million high-quality reads were randomly selected from each sample, with every read carrying a distinct molecular identifier. Instead of being binned into consensus sequences, reads with shared molecular identifiers were discarded. MiTCR, with a Q25 quality threshold and the strictest error-elimination algorithm, was used for CDR3 identification, clonotype clustering and error correction. A nonparametric unseen species model with Euler transformation was used to estimate lower-bound total TCR beta diversity. TCRdb reran the public reads through fastp at Q25 and MiXCR, keeping productive beta chains. All rows with the same CDR3 protein become a single entry with the most common DNA and genes. TCRdb's processing, not the authors' own work, is the source of the V and J calls. The sample table shows hundreds of thousands of distinct CDR3 sequences, and 58% are seen once. The top ten constitute 22% of the sample.

Measured from the cysteine to the phenylalanine, the CDR3 is 17 residues long. CDR3 DNA only is kept here, 51 bases in frame from base 1. V and J are trimmed by 1 base and 2 bases, and the gene matches miss 6 bases of the junction. CDR1 and CDR2, per the germline V gene, are LGHNA and YSLEER. The receptor was isolated from a man aged 30 to 39 in good health. This chain joins TRBV4-3 to TRBJ2-2; 8 bases in between match TRBD2. Sequenced: blood. The sequenced DNA is TGCGCCAGCAGCCAAGGAGTAGCGGGAATTAACACCGGGGAGCTGTTTTTT. This gives the protein CASSQGVAGINTGELFF.